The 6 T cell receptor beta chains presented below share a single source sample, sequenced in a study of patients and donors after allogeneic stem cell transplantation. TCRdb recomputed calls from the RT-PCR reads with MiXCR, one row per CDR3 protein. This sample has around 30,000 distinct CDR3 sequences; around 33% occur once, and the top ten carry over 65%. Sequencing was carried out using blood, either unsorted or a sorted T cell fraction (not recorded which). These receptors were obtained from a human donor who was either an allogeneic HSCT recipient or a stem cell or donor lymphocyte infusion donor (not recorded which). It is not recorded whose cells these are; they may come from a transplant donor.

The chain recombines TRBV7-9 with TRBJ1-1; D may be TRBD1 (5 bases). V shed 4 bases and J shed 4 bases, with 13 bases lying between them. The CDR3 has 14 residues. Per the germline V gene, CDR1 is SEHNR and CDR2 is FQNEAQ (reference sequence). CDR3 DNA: TGTGCCAGCAGCTCCAGGGACCGCGGCACTGAAGCTTTCTTT. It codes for CASSSRDRGTEAFF.

The CDR3 spells CASSQGFLAGPSSYNEQFF. CDR3 coding DNA: TGTGCCAGCAGCCAAGGATTCCTAGCGGGACCTAGCTCCTACAATGAGCAGTTCTTC. V and J are TRBV3-1 and TRBJ2-1; 9 positions match TRBD2. Germline V gene lookup returns CDR1 LGHDT and CDR2 YNNKEL (reference sequence). The CDR3 loop spans 19 amino acids. J lost 0 bases, V lost 1 base, and 10 bases had no gene match.

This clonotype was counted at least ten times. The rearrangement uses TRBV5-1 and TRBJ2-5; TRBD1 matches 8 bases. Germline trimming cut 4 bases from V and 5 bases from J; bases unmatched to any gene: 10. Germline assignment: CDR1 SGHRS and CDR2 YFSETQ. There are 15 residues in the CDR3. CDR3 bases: TGCGCCAGCAGCCCACGGACAGGGACAGTTGAGACCCAGTACTTC. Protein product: CASSPRTGTVETQYF.

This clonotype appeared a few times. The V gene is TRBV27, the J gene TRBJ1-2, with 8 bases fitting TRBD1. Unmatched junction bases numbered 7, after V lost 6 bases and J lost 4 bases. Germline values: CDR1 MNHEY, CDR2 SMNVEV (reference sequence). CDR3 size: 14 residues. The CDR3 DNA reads TGTGCCAGCAGCCGACAGGGGTCCCCCTATGGCTACACCTTC. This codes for CASSRQGSPYGYTF.

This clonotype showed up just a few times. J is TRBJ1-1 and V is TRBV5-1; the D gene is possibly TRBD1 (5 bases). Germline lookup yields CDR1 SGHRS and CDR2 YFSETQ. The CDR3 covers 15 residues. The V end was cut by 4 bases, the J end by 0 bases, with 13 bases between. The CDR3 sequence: CASSARQSMNTEAFF. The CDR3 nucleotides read TGCGCCAGCAGCGCGCGACAGAGTATGAACACTGAAGCTTTCTTT.

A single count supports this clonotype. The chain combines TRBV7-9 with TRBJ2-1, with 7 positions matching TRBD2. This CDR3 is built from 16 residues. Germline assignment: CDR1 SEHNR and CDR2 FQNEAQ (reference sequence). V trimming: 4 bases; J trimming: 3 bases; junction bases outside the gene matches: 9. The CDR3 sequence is CASSSSGLAVYNEQFF. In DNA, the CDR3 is TGTGCCAGCAGCTCCAGCGGCCTAGCGGTCTACAATGAGCAGTTCTTC. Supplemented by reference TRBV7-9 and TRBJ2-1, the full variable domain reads DTGVSQNPRHKITKRGQNVTFRCDPISEHNRLYWYRQTLGQGPEFLTYFQNEAQLEKSRLLSDRFSAERPKGSFSTLEIQRTEQGDSAMYLCASSSSGLAVYNEQFFGPGTRLTVL.